This entry is about one TCR beta chain. Its antigen is not identified. Time point noted: blood 2 weeks post-SBRT. The treatment is: 15 Gy SBRT to primary tumor, nephrectomy 4 weeks later. Serial blood draws occurred at baseline and 2 and 4 weeks post-SBRT. The patient's renal cell carcinoma had clear cell pathology. This sample stems from a study of radiation and T cells in renal cell carcinoma. As for the study in general: Nephrectomy followed 15 Gy stereotactic body radiation by 4 weeks.

Profiling relied on immunoSEQ multiplex PCR, and the TCRdb table lists in-frame clones only, not all of them. The sample has over 60,000 clones, just over 75% seen once. Study findings and constraints: From baseline, blood top tumor clonotypes peaked at 2 weeks post-radiation.

Looked up from germline, CDR1 is SGHTA and CDR2 is FQGTGA. The length of the CDR3 is 16 residues. The V segment lost 2 bases and the J segment 2 bases; nucleotides outside the gene matches: 4. The source material was blood, sampled from a patient whose treatment included radiotherapy and nephrectomy. This chain links TRBV7-3 with TRBJ2-2; 8 nucleotides align to TRBD2. The receptor was isolated from a man between 60 and 75 years old with renal cell carcinoma. As DNA, the CDR3 is TGTGCCAGCAGCTTATTGGGACTAGGAAACACCGGGGAGCTGTTTTTT. This codes for CASSLLGLGNTGELFF. Together with reference TRBV7-3 and TRBJ2-2, the CDR3 gives the full variable domain: GAGVSQTPSNKVTEKGKYVELRCDPISGHTALYWYRQSLGQGPEFLIYFQGTGAADDSGLPNDRFFAVRPEGSVSTLKIQRTERGDSAVYLCASSLLGLGNTGELFFGEGSRLTVL.